The clone carrying this T cell receptor beta chain was seen a handful of times. Its antigen is not known. V gave up 4 bases and J gave up 8 bases, with 8 bases separating them. CDR3 length: 11 residues. CDR1 is MDHEN and CDR2 is SYDVKM in the germline V gene. This entry comes from a study of T cell repertoires in cytomegalovirus infection. Study results and caveats: Dominating the ex vivo response were TCR beta clonotypes that were CMV-specific and HLA-C-restricted. Of the TCR beta families, the public ones yielded a cumulative frequency that identified carriers of CMV plus the relevant HLA.

TCRdb analysed the reads with MiXCR anew, one entry per CDR3 protein. The table shows 200,000 to 250,000 distinct CDR3 sequences, with around 12% occurring only once. The V call is TRBV28, the J call TRBJ1-2, with a weak D call TRBD1 (5 bases). The material sequenced was PBMCs. This sequence was found in a human donor in good health (CMV status not recorded). Some clones in this sample may be carry-over from other donors' samples. The CDR3 loop is CASSSNRGYTF. For the CDR3, the DNA is TGTGCCAGCAGTTCGAACAGGGGCTACACCTTC.